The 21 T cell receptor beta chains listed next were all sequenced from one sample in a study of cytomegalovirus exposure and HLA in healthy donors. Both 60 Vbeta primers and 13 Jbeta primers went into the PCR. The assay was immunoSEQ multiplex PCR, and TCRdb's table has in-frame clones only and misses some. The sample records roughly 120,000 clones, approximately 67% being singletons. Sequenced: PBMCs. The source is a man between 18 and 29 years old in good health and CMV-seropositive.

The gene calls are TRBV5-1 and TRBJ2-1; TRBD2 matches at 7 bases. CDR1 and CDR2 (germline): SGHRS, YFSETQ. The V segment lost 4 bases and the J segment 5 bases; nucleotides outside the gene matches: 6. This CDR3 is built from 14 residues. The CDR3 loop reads CASSRLGLNNEQFF. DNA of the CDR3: TGCGCCAGCAGCCGCCTGGGACTAAACAATGAGCAGTTCTTC.

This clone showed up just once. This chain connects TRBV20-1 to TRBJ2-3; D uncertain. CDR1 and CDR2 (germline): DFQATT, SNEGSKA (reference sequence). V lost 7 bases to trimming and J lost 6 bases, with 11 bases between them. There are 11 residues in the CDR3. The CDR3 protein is CSVWLWDTQYF. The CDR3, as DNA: TGCAGTGTGTGGCTGTGGGATACGCAGTATTTT.

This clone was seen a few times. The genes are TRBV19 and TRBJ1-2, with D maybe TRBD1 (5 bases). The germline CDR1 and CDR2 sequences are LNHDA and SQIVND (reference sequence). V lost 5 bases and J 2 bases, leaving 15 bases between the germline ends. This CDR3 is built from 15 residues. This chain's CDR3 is CASSAPGLKNYGYTF. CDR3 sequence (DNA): TGTGCCAGTAGTGCACCGGGACTCAAAAACTATGGCTACACCTTC.

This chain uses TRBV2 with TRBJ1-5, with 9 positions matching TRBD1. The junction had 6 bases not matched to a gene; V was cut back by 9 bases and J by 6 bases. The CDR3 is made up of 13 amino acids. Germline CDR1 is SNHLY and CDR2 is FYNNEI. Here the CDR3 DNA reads TGTGCCAGTACAGGGGGCAAGGGTCAGCCCCAGCATTTT. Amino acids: CASTGGKGQPQHF.

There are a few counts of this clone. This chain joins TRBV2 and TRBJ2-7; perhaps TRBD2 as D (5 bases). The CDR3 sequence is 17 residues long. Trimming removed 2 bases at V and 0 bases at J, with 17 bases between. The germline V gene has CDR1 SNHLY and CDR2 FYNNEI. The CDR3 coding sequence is TGTGCCAGCAGTGAATTCGGGGTAGCGACGGGCTCCTACGAGCAGTACGTC. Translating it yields CASSEFGVATGSYEQYV.

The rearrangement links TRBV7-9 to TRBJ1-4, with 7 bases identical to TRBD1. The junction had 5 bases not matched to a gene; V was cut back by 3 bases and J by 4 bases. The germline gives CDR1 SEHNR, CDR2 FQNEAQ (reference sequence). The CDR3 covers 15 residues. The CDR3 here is CASSFGDSLNEKLFF. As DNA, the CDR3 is TGTGCCAGCAGCTTCGGGGACAGCCTTAATGAAAAACTGTTTTTT.

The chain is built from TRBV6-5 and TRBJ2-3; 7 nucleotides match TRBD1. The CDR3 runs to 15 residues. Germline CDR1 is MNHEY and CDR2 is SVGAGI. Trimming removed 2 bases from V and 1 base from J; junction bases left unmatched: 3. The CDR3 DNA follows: TGTGCCAGCAGTTACGCAGGGGGTGGCACAGATACGCAGTATTTT. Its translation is CASSYAGGGTDTQYF.

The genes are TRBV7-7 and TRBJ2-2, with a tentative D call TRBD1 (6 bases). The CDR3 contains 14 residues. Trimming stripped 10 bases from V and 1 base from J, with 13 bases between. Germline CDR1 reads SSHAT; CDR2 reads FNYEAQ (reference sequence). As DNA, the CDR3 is TGTGCCATTCCAGGGGTCAGGAACACCGGGGAGCTGTTTTTT. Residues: CAIPGVRNTGELFF.

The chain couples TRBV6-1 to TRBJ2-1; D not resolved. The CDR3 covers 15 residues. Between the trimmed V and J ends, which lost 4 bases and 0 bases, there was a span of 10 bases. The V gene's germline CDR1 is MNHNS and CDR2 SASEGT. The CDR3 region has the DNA TGTGCCAGCAGTGCAGGCCCTAACTCCTACAATGAGCAGTTCTTC. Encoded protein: CASSAGPNSYNEQFF.

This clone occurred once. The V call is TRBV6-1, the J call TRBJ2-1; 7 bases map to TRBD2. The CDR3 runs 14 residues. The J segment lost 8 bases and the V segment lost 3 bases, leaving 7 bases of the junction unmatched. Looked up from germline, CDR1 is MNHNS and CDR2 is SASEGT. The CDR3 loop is CASSDFPGRDEQFF. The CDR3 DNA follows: TGTGCCAGCAGTGACTTTCCAGGGAGGGATGAGCAGTTCTTC.

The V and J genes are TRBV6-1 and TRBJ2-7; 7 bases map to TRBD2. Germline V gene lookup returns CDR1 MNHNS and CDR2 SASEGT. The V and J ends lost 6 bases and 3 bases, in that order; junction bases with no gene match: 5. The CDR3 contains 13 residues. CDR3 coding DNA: TGTGCCAGCAGCGTTAGGGAGGGCTACGAGCAGTACTTC. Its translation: CASSVREGYEQYF.

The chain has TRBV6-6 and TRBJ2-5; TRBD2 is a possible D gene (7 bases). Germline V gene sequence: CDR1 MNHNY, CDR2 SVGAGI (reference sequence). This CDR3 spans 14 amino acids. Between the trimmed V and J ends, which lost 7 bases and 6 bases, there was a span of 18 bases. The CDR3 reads CASTQSGGIKTQYF. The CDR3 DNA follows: TGTGCCAGCACCCAATCGGGGGGCATAAAGACCCAGTACTTC.

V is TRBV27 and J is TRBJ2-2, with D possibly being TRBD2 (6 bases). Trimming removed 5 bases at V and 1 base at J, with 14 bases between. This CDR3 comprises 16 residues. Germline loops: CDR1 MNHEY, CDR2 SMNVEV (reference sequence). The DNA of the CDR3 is TGTGCCAGCAGTCGCGCCGGGACTTTGAACACCGGGGAGCTGTTTTTT. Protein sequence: CASSRAGTLNTGELFF.

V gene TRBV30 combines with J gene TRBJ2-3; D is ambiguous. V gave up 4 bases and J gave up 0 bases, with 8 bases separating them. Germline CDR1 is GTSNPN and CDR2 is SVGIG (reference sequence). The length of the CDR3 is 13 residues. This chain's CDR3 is CAWTGPSTDTQYF. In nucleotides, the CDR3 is TGTGCCTGGACAGGCCCAAGCACAGATACGCAGTATTTT.

CDR3 sequence: CASSSQGQDSGNTIYF. The CDR3 DNA reads TGCGCCAGCAGCTCACAGGGTCAGGACTCTGGAAACACCATATATTTT. This chain connects TRBV5-1 to TRBJ1-3; D might be TRBD1 (6 bases). CDR1 and CDR2 from the germline V gene are SGHRS and YFSETQ. V was shortened by 3 bases and J by 0 bases, with 13 bases between the two germline ends. This CDR3 is built from 16 residues.

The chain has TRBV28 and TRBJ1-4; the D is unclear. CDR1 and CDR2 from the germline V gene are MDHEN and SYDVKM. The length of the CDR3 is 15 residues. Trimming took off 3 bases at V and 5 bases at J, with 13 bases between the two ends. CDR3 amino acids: CASSFPRAWNEKLFF. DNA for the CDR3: TGTGCCAGCAGTTTTCCGAGGGCATGGAATGAAAAACTGTTTTTT.

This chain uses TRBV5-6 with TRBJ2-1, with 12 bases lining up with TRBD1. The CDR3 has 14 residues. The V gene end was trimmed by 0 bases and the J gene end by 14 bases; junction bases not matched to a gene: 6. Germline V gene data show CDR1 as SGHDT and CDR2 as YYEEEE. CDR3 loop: CASSLAEGTGGKFF. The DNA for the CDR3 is TGTGCCAGCAGCTTGGCCGAAGGGACAGGGGGCAAGTTCTTC. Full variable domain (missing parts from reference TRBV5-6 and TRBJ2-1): DAGVTQSPTHLIKTRGQQVTLRCSPKSGHDTVSWYQQALGQGPQFIFQYYEEEERQRGNFPDRFSGHQFPNYSSELNVNALLLGDSALYLCASSLAEGTGGKFFGPGTRLTVL.

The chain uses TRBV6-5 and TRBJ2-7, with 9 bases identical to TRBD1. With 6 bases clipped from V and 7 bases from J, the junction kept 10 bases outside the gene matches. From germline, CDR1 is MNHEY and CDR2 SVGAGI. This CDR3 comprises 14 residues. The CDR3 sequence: CASSTGTGLSEQYV. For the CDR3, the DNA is TGTGCCAGCAGCACCGGGACAGGGTTAAGTGAGCAGTACGTC.

CDR3 region: CASSAENEKLFF. CDR3 in DNA: TGCGCCAGCAGTGCCGAGAATGAAAAACTGTTTTTT. The chain carries TRBV5-1 and TRBJ1-4, with D hard to call. The germline CDR1 and CDR2 sequences are SGHRS and YFSETQ. Trimming cost V 5 bases and J 5 bases, with 7 bases left between them. CDR3 size: 12 residues. Variable domain in full (rest from reference TRBV5-1 and TRBJ1-4): KAGVTQTPRYLIKTRGQQVTLSCSPISGHRSVSWYQQTPGQGLQFLFEYFSETQRNKGNFPGRFSGRQFSNSRSEMNVSTLELGDSALYLCASSAENEKLFFGSGTQLSVL.

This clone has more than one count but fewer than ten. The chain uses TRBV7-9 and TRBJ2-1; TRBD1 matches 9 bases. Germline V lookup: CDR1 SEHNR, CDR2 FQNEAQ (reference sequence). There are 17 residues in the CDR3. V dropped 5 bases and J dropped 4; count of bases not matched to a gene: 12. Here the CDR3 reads CASSGRDRDREYNEQFF. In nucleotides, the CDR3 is TGTGCCAGCAGCGGGCGGGACCGGGACAGGGAGTACAATGAGCAGTTCTTC.

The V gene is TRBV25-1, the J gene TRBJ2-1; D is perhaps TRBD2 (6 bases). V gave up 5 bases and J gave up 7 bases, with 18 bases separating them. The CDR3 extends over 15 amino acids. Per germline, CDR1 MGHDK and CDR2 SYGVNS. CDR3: CASSSYGGTDNEQFF. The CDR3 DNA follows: TGTGCCAGCAGTTCTTACGGAGGGACGGATAATGAGCAGTTCTTC.